This T cell receptor (beta chain) was identified in a study of blood T cell repertoires in COVID-19. Study-level information: The cDNA or gDNA used as material had been derived from T cells, B-cell-depleted T cells, or PBMCs.

Cohorts were determined from participant-reported clinical history. Donors in Cohort 3 who had recovered were those with two negative PCRs, healthcare professional clearance, or resolution of their symptoms. The assay was immunoSEQ multiplex PCR, and TCRdb's table has in-frame clones only and misses some. The table records some 390,000 clones, about 90% of them present only once. The receptor's source is a woman aged 25-40 years who had recovered from COVID-19. The sample taken for sequencing was PBMCs or T cells enriched from blood (not recorded which).

CDR3 amino acids: CASSLEEWEVGNTEAFF. The CDR3 DNA follows: TGTGCCAGCAGCCTAGAGGAGTGGGAGGTGGGGAACACTGAAGCTTTCTTT. The chain links TRBV28 to TRBJ1-1; D is undetermined. The germline V gene has CDR1 MDHEN and CDR2 SYDVKM. This CDR3 contains 17 residues. V lost 6 bases, J lost 1 base, and 21 bases lay in between.